These 29 T cell receptor beta chains share one sample of origin, sequenced in a study of T cells after posttransplantation cyclophosphamide. Method: immunoSEQ multiplex PCR; TCRdb's copy keeps in-frame clones and lacks some. The sample holds around 35,000 clones, and no clone turns up only once. The sample was PBMCs. All receptors come from a woman aged 45-59 years in good health and a related stem cell transplant donor.

This clone was recorded many times. The chain is built from TRBV19 and TRBJ1-1, with TRBD1 matching over 7 bases. V shed 6 bases and J 5 bases; nucleotides not matched to a gene: 3. The CDR3 has 12 residues. Germline V gives CDR1 LNHDA, CDR2 SQIVND (reference sequence). CDR3 residues: CASRRRGTEAFF. CDR3 sequence (DNA): TGTGCCAGTAGGCGCAGGGGGACTGAAGCTTTCTTT.

This clone was picked up many times. The J gene is TRBJ1-2, the V gene TRBV5-4; D is undetermined. CDR3 length: 16 residues. Germline CDR1 SGHNT, CDR2 YYREEE (reference sequence). V was cut by 1 base and J by 8 bases, with 21 bases left in between. CDR3 amino acids: CASSLPLVSAPGGYTF. In DNA form, the CDR3 reads TGTGCCAGCAGCTTGCCTCTCGTGTCGGCCCCGGGGGGCTACACCTTC.

This clone was seen repeatedly, ten times or more. V and J are TRBV7-3 and TRBJ2-2; D may be TRBD1 (8 bases). This CDR3 has 17 amino acids. Per the germline V gene, CDR1 is SGHTA and CDR2 is FQGTGA. Trimming stripped 4 bases from V and 2 bases from J, with 17 bases between. The CDR3 here is CASSSPTGEGNTGELFF. The CDR3 nucleotides read TGTGCCAGCAGCTCTCCGACAGGGGAGGGAAACACCGGGGAGCTGTTTTTT.

The table lists this clone with a few counts. J is TRBJ1-2 and V is TRBV7-9; D might be TRBD1 (5 bases). CDR1 is SEHNR, CDR2 FQNEAQ, per germline (reference sequence). The CDR3 covers 14 residues. Trimming took 5 bases from V and 5 from J, leaving 15 bases between them. The CDR3, as DNA: TGTGCCAGCAGCCCTCAGAGGGGAGCTTATGGCTACACCTTC. Amino acids: CASSPQRGAYGYTF.

This clone showed up many times. V gene TRBV19 combines with J gene TRBJ1-5; weak D call: TRBD1 (6 bases). The CDR3 has 14 amino acids. V was shortened by 4 bases and J by 3 bases, with 10 bases between the two germline ends. CDR1 is LNHDA and CDR2 is SQIVND in the germline V gene (reference sequence). In nucleotides, the CDR3 is TGTGCCAGTAGTACCACAGGGACCAATCAGCCCCAGCATTTT. Translated, it gives CASSTTGTNQPQHF.

This clone appeared many times. The V and J genes are TRBV27 and TRBJ2-7; no clear D gene. This CDR3 is built from 13 residues. The V gene lost 2 bases and the J gene lost 5 bases, with 10 bases spanning the gap. Germline V gives CDR1 MNHEY, CDR2 SMNVEV (reference sequence). The CDR3 protein is CASSLRSFDEQYF. DNA of the CDR3: TGTGCCAGCAGTTTACGGTCGTTCGACGAGCAGTACTTC.

This clone was recorded at least ten times. The chain has TRBV5-8 and TRBJ2-7; 8 positions match TRBD1. CDR3 length equals 15 residues. From germline, CDR1 is SGHTS and CDR2 YDEGEE. J gave up 1 base and V 4 bases, and 7 bases lay outside the gene matches. The CDR3 nucleotides read TGTGCCAGCAGCCTCGGACAGGGAATATCCTACGAGCAGTACTTC. Its protein is CASSLGQGISYEQYF.

This clone occurred many times. V usage is TRBV6-2 or TRBV6-3 and J usage is TRBJ2-3; 10 bases fit TRBD2. J gave up 5 bases and V 4 bases, and 15 bases lay outside the gene matches. This CDR3 has 18 residues. Germline assignment: CDR1 MNHEY and CDR2 SVGEGT. The CDR3 bases are TGTGCCAGCAGTTCCTCGTCGCTAGCGGGAGAGGTGGGAGATACGCAGTATTTT. Protein product: CASSSSSLAGEVGDTQYF.

This clone appeared many times. The chain links TRBV27 to TRBJ1-1, with D perhaps matching TRBD1 (5 bases). Germline V lookup: CDR1 MNHEY, CDR2 SMNVEV (reference sequence). Trimming shortened V by 5 bases and J by 1 base, and 11 bases separated the two germline ends. The CDR3 sequence is 14 residues long. Here the CDR3 reads CASSEIGGNTEAFF. The CDR3 DNA reads as TGTGCCAGCAGTGAGATCGGGGGGAACACTGAAGCTTTCTTT.

In nucleotides, the CDR3 is TGTGCCAGCTCCTTGGGGGGACTAGCGTTTGAGACCCAGTACTTC. This encodes CASSLGGLAFETQYF. The genes are TRBV12-3 or TRBV12-4 and TRBJ2-5; 10 bases fit TRBD2. The CDR3 is made up of 15 amino acids. V lost 8 bases and J lost 5; bases outside the gene matches: 11.

The table lists this clone with many counts. The V call is TRBV2, the J call TRBJ2-3; D unclear. CDR3 length: 12 residues. V lost 5 bases and J lost 6, with 9 bases in between. From germline, CDR1 is SNHLY and CDR2 FYNNEI. The CDR3 here is CASSLNSDTQYF. CDR3 coding DNA: TGTGCCAGCAGTTTAAACTCGGATACGCAGTATTTT. Combining the CDR3 with reference TRBV2 and TRBJ2-3 gives the whole variable domain EPEVTQTPSHQVTQMGQEVILRCVPISNHLYFYWYRQILGQKVEFLVSFYNNEISEKSEIFDDQFSVERPDGSNFTLKIRSTKLEDSAMYFCASSLNSDTQYFGPGTRLTVL.

The sample holds many counts of this clone. J is TRBJ1-1 and V is TRBV12-3 or TRBV12-4, with D possibly TRBD1 on 6 matching bases. V lost 5 bases and J lost 1, with 11 bases in between. The CDR3 runs 14 residues. For the CDR3, the DNA is TGTGCCAGCAGTAACAGGGTTGGGAACACTGAAGCTTTCTTT. Its translation is CASSNRVGNTEAFF.

At least ten counts were recorded for this clone. The V call is TRBV18, the J call TRBJ2-2, with TRBD1 matching over 9 bases. Trimming at V came to 4 bases and at J to 1 base, leaving 1 base not matched to a gene. This CDR3 is built from 15 residues. Looked up from germline, CDR1 is KGHSH and CDR2 is LQKENI. The DNA of the CDR3 is TGTGCCAGCTCACAGGGACAGGGGAACACCGGGGAGCTGTTTTTT. This gives the protein CASSQGQGNTGELFF.

This clone appeared many times. CDR3 in amino acids: CASSLRTSPTDTQYF. The CDR3, as DNA: TGTGCCAGCAGCTTGAGGACTTCTCCCACAGATACGCAGTATTTT. The chain employs TRBV7-2 and TRBJ2-3; perhaps TRBD2 as D (5 bases). The CDR3 loop spans 15 amino acids. V dropped 3 bases and J dropped 2 bases, with 12 bases sitting between them. CDR1 and CDR2 (germline): SGHTA, FQGNSA.

Many counts were recorded for this clone. The gene calls are TRBV11-2 and TRBJ1-1; D is ambiguous. Deletions cut 4 bases from V and 3 bases from J, with 9 bases between. The CDR3 consists of 13 residues. Per the germline V gene, CDR1 is SGHAT and CDR2 is FQNNGV. CDR3 in amino acids: CASSYVSDTEAFF. CDR3 nucleotide sequence: TGTGCCAGCAGCTATGTTTCGGACACTGAAGCTTTCTTT.

This clone has ten or more counts. The chain carries TRBV10-2 and TRBJ1-5, with 11 bases matching TRBD1. The junction had 8 bases not matched to a gene; V was cut back by 9 bases and J by 4 bases. Per germline, CDR1 WSHSY and CDR2 SAAADI. The length of the CDR3 is 15 residues. The CDR3 bases are TGCGCCAGTGCCCCAGGGACAGGGGGGAATCAGCCCCAGCATTTT. Protein product: CASAPGTGGNQPQHF.

In its sample, this clone was seen many times. The chain combines TRBV13 with TRBJ1-1; tentative D call: TRBD1 (6 bases). The germline gives CDR1 PRHDT, CDR2 FYEKMQ (reference sequence). This CDR3 has 15 residues. Trimming left V 5 bases short and J 0 bases short, with 13 bases between. The CDR3 nucleotides are TGTGCCAGCAGCACCTCAGGGGATATGAACACTGAAGCTTTCTTT. Translating gives CASSTSGDMNTEAFF. Together with reference TRBV13 and TRBJ1-1, the CDR3 gives the full variable domain: AAGVIQSPRHLIKEKRETATLKCYPIPRHDTVYWYQQGPGQDPQFLISFYEKMQSDKGSIPDRFSAQQFSDYHSELNMSSLELGDSALYFCASSTSGDMNTEAFFGQGTRLTVV.

This clone was seen a few times. The V call is TRBV30, the J call TRBJ2-1, with 10 bases fitting TRBD2. The CDR3 runs to 15 residues. Germline trimming cut 5 bases from V and 4 bases from J; bases unmatched to any gene: 8. CDR1 and CDR2 from the germline V gene are GTSNPN and SVGIG (reference sequence). The CDR3 region has the DNA TGTGCCTGGGCCTCCGGGACTAGCGCATACAATGAGCAGTTCTTC. It yields the protein CAWASGTSAYNEQFF. The entire variable domain, with the rest obtained from reference TRBV30 and TRBJ2-1, is as follows: SQTIHQWPATLVQPVGSPLSLECTVEGTSNPNLYWYRQAAGRGLQLLFYSVGIGQISSEVPQNLSASRPQDRQFILSSKKLLLSDSGFYLCAWASGTSAYNEQFFGPGTRLTVL.

This clone appeared many times. The chain has TRBV25-1 and TRBJ2-1; 10 nucleotides align to TRBD2. Losses at the gene ends were 2 bases for V and 8 bases for J; bases not matched to a gene: 9. The germline V gene has CDR1 MGHDK and CDR2 SYGVNS. This CDR3 spans 16 amino acids. This chain's CDR3 is CASSEKASGRGYEQFF. The DNA for the CDR3 is TGTGCCAGCAGTGAAAAGGCTAGCGGGAGAGGCTATGAGCAGTTCTTC.

This clone was observed at least ten times. The J gene is TRBJ2-1, the V gene TRBV19, with a tentative D call TRBD1 (5 bases). The V end was cut by 5 bases, the J end by 8 bases, with 19 bases between. This CDR3 region has 15 residues. CDR1 and CDR2 (germline): LNHDA, SQIVND (reference sequence). This chain's CDR3 is CASSQLLQGRDEQFF. CDR3 bases: TGTGCCAGTAGTCAACTACTCCAGGGTCGCGATGAGCAGTTCTTC.

This clone was counted at least ten times. The chain is built from TRBV7-3 and TRBJ1-1; D is possibly TRBD1 (6 bases). In germline, CDR1 is SGHTA, CDR2 FQGTGA. V dropped 1 base and J dropped 3 bases, with 9 bases sitting between them. The CDR3 loop spans 14 amino acids. CDR3: CASSLKGGDTEAFF. The CDR3 coding sequence is TGTGCCAGCAGCTTAAAGGGGGGGGACACTGAAGCTTTCTTT.

This clone was counted at least ten times. Here the CDR3 reads CATALGRGEQFF. The CDR3 DNA sequence: TGTGCCACTGCCCTAGGTCGAGGTGAGCAGTTCTTC. This chain links TRBV24-1 with TRBJ2-1; D not resolved. This CDR3 comprises 12 residues. CDR1 KGHDR and CDR2 SFDVKD come from the germline V gene. With 10 bases removed from V and 9 bases from J, the gap between germline ends came to 15 bases.

The CDR3 is CASSSGQGARGNTDTQYF. The CDR3 DNA sequence: TGTGCCAGCAGTTCCGGACAGGGGGCAAGAGGGAACACAGATACGCAGTATTTT. The chain couples TRBV27 to TRBJ2-3; 11 bases are shared with TRBD1. This CDR3 comprises 18 residues. Germline V gene data show CDR1 as MNHEY and CDR2 as SMNVEV (reference sequence). V dropped 4 bases and J dropped 2; count of bases not matched to a gene: 11.

This clone appeared a few times. This chain joins TRBV7-3 and TRBJ2-7, with TRBD1 matching 8 bases. The CDR3 runs 14 residues. The V segment lost 3 bases and the J segment 5 bases; nucleotides outside the gene matches: 6. The V gene's germline CDR1 is SGHTA and CDR2 FQGTGA. CDR3 region: CASSLTGVGHEQYF. The CDR3 nucleotides read TGTGCCAGCAGCTTGACAGGGGTCGGGCACGAGCAGTACTTC.

This clone has ten or more counts. The chain has TRBV5-1 and TRBJ2-1, with 8 bases aligning to TRBD2. The ends lost 5 bases at V and 7 bases at J; junction bases unmatched: 14. The CDR3 has 16 amino acids. Germline V gene sequence: CDR1 SGHRS, CDR2 YFSETQ. The CDR3 region is CASRASGSVELNEQFF. Here the CDR3 DNA reads TGCGCCAGCAGGGCCAGCGGGAGTGTAGAGTTGAATGAGCAGTTCTTC.

In its sample, this clone was seen a few times. The chain couples TRBV5-1 to TRBJ2-2, with 10 positions matching TRBD2. The CDR3 is 14 amino acids. Germline V gene data show CDR1 as SGHRS and CDR2 as YFSETQ. V was pared by 6 bases and J by 6 bases, with 5 bases of the junction left unmatched. CDR3 coding DNA: TGCGCCAGCAAATGGACTAGCGGACCCGGGGAGCTGTTTTTT. It is translated as CASKWTSGPGELFF.

This clone was recorded at least ten times. This chain joins TRBV10-3 and TRBJ2-7; maybe TRBD1 (5 bases). V lost 3 bases, J lost 7 bases, and 13 bases lay in between. The CDR3 runs 13 residues. Per germline, CDR1 ENHRY and CDR2 SYGVKD. The CDR3 here is CAISDRQLGEQYF. CDR3 DNA sequence: TGTGCCATCAGTGATCGACAGCTGGGAGAGCAGTACTTC.

This clone was detected ten times or more. The chain recombines TRBV7-3 with TRBJ2-3; 9 bases line up with TRBD2. This CDR3 spans 19 amino acids. Germline CDR1 and CDR2: SGHTA and FQGTGA. Trimming took 5 bases from V and 2 from J; bases not matched to a gene: 17. The CDR3 here is CASSPGTSGLVGVTDTQYF. The DNA of the CDR3 is TGTGCCAGCAGCCCGGGTACTAGCGGGTTGGTTGGGGTCACAGATACGCAGTATTTT.

This clone occurred many times. The rearrangement uses TRBV7-2 and TRBJ2-1; 9 bases are shared with TRBD1. From germline, CDR1 is SGHTA and CDR2 FQGNSA. The V gene end was trimmed by 4 bases and the J gene end by 12 bases; junction bases not matched to a gene: 7. CDR3 length equals 13 residues. The CDR3, as DNA: TGTGCCAGCAGCTCTCGGACAGGGGAGGTGCAGTTCTTC. As protein: CASSSRTGEVQFF.